The clone carrying this TCR beta chain was recorded a few times. Its target is not known. These data originate in a study of cytomegalovirus exposure and HLA in healthy donors. The protocol was immunoSEQ multiplex PCR, while the TCRdb copy is restricted to in-frame clones and leaves out a portion. The sample has about 130,000 clones, roughly nine tenths seen once. General observations from the study: According to a subsequent analysis, TCR clusters from the first cohort were inclined to appear together in the 110 or so validation repertoires. CMV antigen specificity of a few CMV-associated chains was confirmed in vitro. Despite most TCR sequences being rare, some public TCRs occurred in many donors.

Germline V gene data show CDR1 as MGHRA and CDR2 as YSYEKL. The CDR3 loop spans 13 amino acids. V lost 7 bases, J lost 5 bases, and 8 bases stayed unmatched. Sequenced material: PBMCs. This receptor was obtained from a woman aged 18-29 years in good health and CMV-seronegative. This chain joins TRBV4-1 and TRBJ2-7; 7 bases are shared with TRBD1. CDR3 in amino acids: CASTPQGMDEQYF. The CDR3 DNA reads TGCGCCAGCACCCCACAGGGGATGGACGAGCAGTACTTC.